A single sample gave rise to the 9 T cell receptor beta chains below, sequenced in a study of blood T cell repertoires in COVID-19. Measured with immunoSEQ multiplex PCR; TCRdb has only the in-frame clones, and not every one. The data contain under 200,000 clones, around 82% of them seen just once; the ten biggest clones take up about 5%. Sequencing was done on a sample of PBMCs or T cells enriched from blood (not recorded which). All receptors derive from a woman aged 60-70 years with acute COVID-19.

CDR3 in amino acids: CASSPGTGVSPHNEQFF. Written as DNA, the CDR3 is TGTGCCAGCAGCCCGGGGACAGGGGTATCCCCCCACAATGAGCAGTTCTTC. This chain uses TRBV3-1 (or the pseudogene TRBV3-2) with TRBJ2-1, with TRBD1 identical over 10 bases. Unmatched junction bases numbered 11, after V lost 4 bases and J lost 5 bases. This CDR3 comprises 17 residues. Germline assignment: CDR1 LGHDT and CDR2 YNNKEL (reference sequence).

J is TRBJ2-1 and V is TRBV14; 14 bases are shared with TRBD2. Trimming at V came to 3 bases and at J to 5 bases, leaving 6 bases not matched to a gene. CDR1 and CDR2 (germline): SGHDN, FVKESK. This CDR3 comprises 17 residues. The CDR3 spells CASSHLPGLAGDNEQFF. CDR3 nucleotides: TGTGCCAGCAGCCACTTACCGGGACTAGCGGGAGACAATGAGCAGTTCTTC.

The chain recombines TRBV10-3 with TRBJ2-3; possibly TRBD1 for D (5 bases). CDR1 ENHRY and CDR2 SYGVKD come from the germline V gene. The CDR3 contains 13 residues. V lost 9 bases and J 5 bases, leaving 15 bases between the germline ends. CDR3 protein: CAISQGREDTQYF. The CDR3 coding sequence is TGTGCCATTAGTCAGGGTAGGGAAGATACGCAGTATTTT.

Ten or more counts support this clone. The chain is built from TRBV5-5 and TRBJ1-5; D possibly corresponds to TRBD1 (5 bases). CDR1 and CDR2 from the germline V gene are SGHKS and YYEKEE (reference sequence). The CDR3 consists of 16 residues. The V gene lost 4 bases and the J gene lost 9 bases, with 23 bases spanning the gap. The CDR3, as DNA: TGTGCCAGCAGCCCCCGGCCGGGACTGTGGATGGGGCCCCAGCATTTT. It translates to CASSPRPGLWMGPQHF. The full variable domain, completed using reference TRBV5-5 and TRBJ1-5, is DAGVTQSPTHLIKTRGQQVTLRCSPISGHKSVSWYQQVLGQGPQFIFQYYEKEERGRGNFPDRFSARQFPNYSSELNVNALLLGDSALYLCASSPRPGLWMGPQHFGDGTRLSIL.

This rearrangement joins TRBV29-1 to TRBJ2-7, with 7 bases lining up with TRBD2. The CDR3 consists of 13 residues. V lost 8 bases, J lost 6 bases, and 13 bases stayed unmatched. Germline V gene lookup returns CDR1 SQVTM and CDR2 ANQGSEA. The CDR3 protein is CSCIRTSNSEQYF. CDR3 bases: TGCAGCTGTATCAGGACTAGTAACAGCGAGCAGTACTTC.

This chain connects TRBV7-9 to TRBJ2-5, with 7 bases lining up with TRBD2. The CDR3 is 14 residues long. CDR1 and CDR2 from the germline V gene are SEHNR and FQNEAQ (reference sequence). The junction had 3 bases not matched to a gene; V was cut back by 5 bases and J by 0 bases. The CDR3 nucleotides are TGTGCCAGCAGCCAGCTAGCGGACCAAGAGACCCAGTACTTC. As protein: CASSQLADQETQYF.

This clone was found once. The J gene is TRBJ2-3, the V gene TRBV2, with 7 bases that match TRBD2. The CDR3 runs 14 residues. V shed 7 bases, J shed 5 bases, and the junction held 9 bases outside the gene matches. CDR1 SNHLY and CDR2 FYNNEI come from the germline V gene. The CDR3 region is CASMIQRGGDTQYF. The CDR3 coding sequence is TGTGCCAGCATGATACAGCGGGGTGGAGATACGCAGTATTTT.

The chain uses TRBV19 and TRBJ1-6; D uncertain. CDR3 size: 12 residues. The V gene's germline CDR1 is LNHDA and CDR2 SQIVND (reference sequence). Trimming removed 5 bases at V and 9 bases at J, with 8 bases between. CDR3 sequence reads: CASSSGGSPLHF. The CDR3 DNA sequence: TGTGCCAGTAGTTCGGGAGGTTCACCCCTCCACTTT.

The V and J genes are TRBV5-5 and TRBJ1-2; no definite D call. Germline assignment: CDR1 SGHKS and CDR2 YYEKEE (reference sequence). The CDR3 has 16 amino acids. Between the trimmed V and J ends, which lost 4 bases and 6 bases, there was a span of 22 bases. CDR3 sequence: CASSHPLGGREDGYTF. The CDR3 bases are TGTGCCAGCAGCCACCCCCTTGGAGGGCGGGAGGATGGCTACACCTTC.